The rows below give T cell receptor beta chains drawn from one sample of a study of shared clonotypes between healthy human individuals. Method: immunoSEQ multiplex PCR; TCRdb's copy keeps in-frame clones and lacks some. The data show millions of clones, with 90% to 95% seen just once and around 0.15% held by the top ten. The sample consisted of naive CD4+ T cells sorted from blood. These TCRs come from a man aged 18 to 30 in good health. CDR3s include the opening cysteine and the closing phenylalanine or tryptophan. A D gene is named only where the DNA matches it firmly.

TRBV5-6	TRBD1	TRBJ1-2	TGTGCCAGCACACCCGTCCCGACAGGGACATATGGCTACACCTTC	CASTPVPTGTYGYTF
TRBV6-1	NA	TRBJ1-6	TGTGCCAGCAGCACTTCTAAGGCTTCTAATTCACCCCTCCACTTT	CASSTSKASNSPLHF
TRBV5-1	NA	TRBJ2-1	TGCGCCAGCAGCCTGAGGGGGAATCCAGACAATGAGCAGTTCTTC	CASSLRGNPDNEQFF
TRBV7-9	TRBD2	TRBJ2-1	TGTGCCAGCAGCTTAGGCGTAGCGGGAACCTCCTACAATGAGCAGTTCTTC	CASSLGVAGTSYNEQFF
TRBV7-2	NA	TRBJ2-7	TGTGCCAGCAGCTTGGGGGGACAGCCATCCTACGAGCAGTACTTC	CASSLGGQPSYEQYF
TRBV25-1	NA	TRBJ2-5	TGTGCCAGCAGTGAATACCGGGGTTCGGAGACCCAGTACTTC	CASSEYRGSETQYF
TRBV25-1	NA	TRBJ1-1	TGTGCCAGCAGCCGAGGGGGACCTAGCACTGAAGCTTTCTTT	CASSRGGPSTEAFF
TRBV10-2	TRBD1	TRBJ1-1	TGCGCCAGCATGATACAGGGGGCGCCGAACACTGAAGCTTTCTTT	CASMIQGAPNTEAFF
TRBV18	NA	TRBJ2-7	TGTGCCAGCTCACCACCGGGCACCACGGGCTACGAGCAGTACTTC	CASSPPGTTGYEQYF
TRBV5-4	TRBD2	TRBJ2-2	TGTGCCAGCAGCTTGCCGGGACTAGCGGGACTCGGGGAGCTGTTTTTT	CASSLPGLAGLGELFF
TRBV6-6	NA	TRBJ1-5	TGTGCCAGCAGTTACTCTGCCGATAGCAATCAGCCCCAGCATTTT	CASSYSADSNQPQHF
TRBV7-3	TRBD1	TRBJ1-2	TGTGCCAGCAGCTCGGGACAGGGAAAGGATGGCTACACCTTC	CASSSGQGKDGYTF
TRBV11-3	NA	TRBJ2-2	TGTGCCAGCAAAGGAGACACCGGGGAGCTGTTTTTT	CASKGDTGELFF
TRBV6-1	NA	TRBJ2-7	TGTGCCAGCAGTGGGAGGGGCGTCTACTACGAGCAGTACTTC	CASSGRGVYYEQYF
TRBV5-1	NA	TRBJ1-2	TGCGCCAGCAGCTTGAGCCGAGGGAACTATGGCTACACCTTC	CASSLSRGNYGYTF
TRBV7-3	NA	TRBJ1-3	TGTGCCAGCAGCTTAACAGGGACCAGGAGGGGAGGAAACACCATATATTTT	CASSLTGTRRGGNTIYF
TRBV18	TRBD1	TRBJ1-5	TGTGCCAGCTCACCGGAACAGGGGAACAATCAGCCCCAGCATTTT	CASSPEQGNNQPQHF
TRBV28	NA	TRBJ1-5	TGTGCCAGCAAGGTCTCACAGGGTTACAATCAGCCCCAGCATTTT	CASKVSQGYNQPQHF
TRBV5-4	NA	TRBJ2-3	TGTGCCAGCAGCTTGGGGCAGGTGATGACGCAGTATTTT	CASSLGQVMTQYF